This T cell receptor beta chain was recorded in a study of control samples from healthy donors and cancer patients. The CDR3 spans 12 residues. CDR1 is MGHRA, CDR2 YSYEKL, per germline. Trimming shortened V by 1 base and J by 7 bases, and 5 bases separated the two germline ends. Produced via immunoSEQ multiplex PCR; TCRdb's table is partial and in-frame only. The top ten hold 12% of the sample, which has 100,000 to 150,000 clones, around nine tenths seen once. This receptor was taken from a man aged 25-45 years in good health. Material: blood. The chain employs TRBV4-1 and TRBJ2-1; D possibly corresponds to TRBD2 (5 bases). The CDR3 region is CASSQAGNEQFF. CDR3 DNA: TGCGCCAGCAGCCAAGCGGGGAATGAGCAGTTCTTC.